This record covers a single TCR beta chain. Its target is not known. The data were taken from a study of glioma-infiltrating T cells after dendritic cell vaccination. Study-level information: Patients received three intradermal dendritic cell vaccine injections at biweekly intervals. Study results and caveats: Only a small number of patients had complete blood and tumor samples.

V lost 0 bases, J lost 4 bases, and 7 bases stayed unmatched. The CDR3 extends over 16 amino acids. The V gene's germline CDR1 is SGHTA and CDR2 FQGNSA. The PCR used 60 V beta and 13 J beta primers. Assay used: immunoSEQ multiplex PCR; TCRdb lists only in-frame clones, some missing. The sample has 55,000 to 70,000 clones; 82% are singletons. Sequencing used blood, obtained before dendritic cell vaccination. This receptor was obtained from a human donor with glioblastoma. The chain links TRBV7-2 to TRBJ2-7; 9 bases agree with TRBD1. The CDR3 sequence: CASSLATGQGVYEQYF. The CDR3, as DNA: TGTGCCAGCAGCTTAGCTACGGGACAGGGAGTGTACGAGCAGTACTTC.